The present T cell receptor beta chain was sequenced within a study of blood T cell repertoires in COVID-19. The study drew participants aged about 18 to 90 years from some 24 US areas. Participants' reported clinical history set cohort assignment. Clones were sequenced by immunoSEQ multiplex PCR, and TCRdb holds only the in-frame ones, with some missing. The sample lists fewer than 350,000 clones, 75% to 95% seen once, with roughly 2.9% in the top ten. This CDR3 is built from 14 residues. V shed 5 bases, J shed 8 bases, and the junction held 10 bases outside the gene matches. Germline CDR1 and CDR2: SEHNR and FQNEAQ (reference sequence).

The receptor was isolated from a middle-aged man who had been exposed to COVID-19. The chain uses TRBV7-9 and TRBJ1-2, with 8 bases fitting TRBD1. Sequencing was done on a sample of PBMCs or T cells enriched from blood (not recorded which). The CDR3 nucleotides are TGTGCCAGCAGCCCCGGGACAGGCCCTACGGGCTACACCTTC. Protein sequence: CASSPGTGPTGYTF.